These 21 T cell receptor beta chains were all obtained from the same sample, sequenced in a study of T-cell reconstitution after alpha-beta-depleted transplantation in children. Preparing the TCRbeta library involved the use of unique molecular identifiers. In TCRdb, the PCR reads were re-called with MiXCR into one record per CDR3 protein. This sample has fewer than 550,000 distinct CDR3 sequences, with around 16% found just once. This specimen consisted of PBMCs, mostly from graft donor cells, obtained 360 days after TCRalphabeta/CD19-depleted stem cell transplant. Receptors were obtained from a boy under two years old who had a stem cell transplant for Wiskott-Aldrich syndrome, so the T cells may come from the graft donor.

This clonotype was seen repeatedly, ten times or more. The rearrangement uses TRBV7-9 and TRBJ2-7; 8 bases align to TRBD2. Trimming cost V 5 bases and J 3 bases; bases outside gene matches: 6. This CDR3 has 14 residues. CDR1 is SEHNR and CDR2 is FQNEAQ in the germline V gene (reference sequence). Here the CDR3 reads CASSMTSVYYEQYF. For the CDR3, the DNA is TGTGCCAGCAGCATGACTAGCGTGTACTACGAGCAGTACTTC.

This clonotype was counted many times. The chain is built from TRBV29-1 and TRBJ2-1; D ambiguous. The CDR3 sequence is 13 residues long. Germline CDR1 is SQVTM and CDR2 is ANQGSEA. V gave up 3 bases and J gave up 0 bases, with 6 bases separating them. CDR3 bases: TGCAGCGTTGAGTGGTACTCCTACAATGAGCAGTTCTTC. Its translation is CSVEWYSYNEQFF.

The J gene is TRBJ2-1, the V gene TRBV6-5; 9 bases align to TRBD2. Trimming removed 2 bases from V and 0 bases from J; junction bases left unmatched: 8. Germline loops: CDR1 MNHEY, CDR2 SVGAGI. The CDR3 length is 18 residues. DNA of the CDR3: TGTGCCAGCAGTTACAGTAGGCTTAGCGGGAGCTCCTACAATGAGCAGTTCTTC. Translating gives CASSYSRLSGSSYNEQFF.

In its sample, this clonotype was seen many times. V and J are TRBV20-1 and TRBJ2-2, with TRBD2 matching over 9 bases. V trimming: 3 bases; J trimming: 5 bases; junction bases outside the gene matches: 10. This CDR3 is built from 16 residues. CDR1 and CDR2 (germline): DFQATT, SNEGSKA (reference sequence). CDR3 bases: TGCAGTGCTAGGGGATTGGGACTAGCAGAGACCGGGGAGCTGTTTTTT. It codes for CSARGLGLAETGELFF.

The chain couples TRBV5-4 to TRBJ2-1; perhaps D is TRBD1 or TRBD2 (5 bases each). The CDR3 has 15 amino acids. Germline V lookup: CDR1 SGHNT, CDR2 YYREEE (reference sequence). The V gene lost 10 bases and the J gene lost 2 bases, with 19 bases spanning the gap. CDR3 in DNA: TGTGCCGTATCACCCGGGGCAGCCCCCTACAATGAGCAGTTCTTC. Residues: CAVSPGAAPYNEQFF.

For this clonotype: Germline and junction disagree at one end, which may indicate a read error. This rearrangement joins TRBV10-2 to TRBJ2-4; maybe TRBD1 (6 bases). The CDR3 runs 12 residues. From germline, CDR1 is WSHSY and CDR2 SAAADI. The CDR3 DNA reads TGCGCCAGCAGTGAGTCACCGGGACACCCCGACTTC. It yields the protein CASSESPGHPDF.

The J gene is TRBJ2-1, the V gene TRBV7-8; 11 bases fit TRBD2. The germline CDR1 and CDR2 sequences are SGHVS and FQNEAQ. Losses at the gene ends were 7 bases for V and 7 bases for J; bases not matched to a gene: 9. This CDR3 has 15 amino acids. The chain's CDR3 is CASTGTSGLRNEQFF. The CDR3 nucleotides are TGTGCCAGCACAGGGACTAGCGGCCTCCGGAATGAGCAGTTCTTC.

V and J are TRBV21-1 and TRBJ2-5. TRBV21-1 is a listed pseudogene. The CDR3 covers 14 residues. Here the CDR3 DNA reads TGTGCCAGCGACAGAGCGGACCCCCAAGAGACCCAGTACTTC. It yields the protein CASDRADPQETQYF.

The chain has TRBV12-3 or TRBV12-4 and TRBJ2-5; D might be TRBD1 (6 bases). The V end lost 3 bases, the J end lost 5 bases, and 10 bases lay between the germline ends. The CDR3 is 13 residues long. The CDR3 DNA reads TGTGCCAGCAGTTTCTCAGGGGTCGAGACCCAGTACTTC. Translation: CASSFSGVETQYF.

The genes are TRBV4-3 and TRBJ2-1; a possible D gene is TRBD2 (5 bases). Trimming pared 0 bases from V and 9 bases from J, leaving 15 bases between. In germline, CDR1 is LGHNA, CDR2 YSLEER. The CDR3 sequence is 15 residues long. CDR3 sequence reads: CASSQEGPRRGEQFF. The DNA of the CDR3 is TGCGCCAGCAGCCAAGAAGGGCCGCGTCGGGGTGAGCAGTTCTTC.

The CDR3 bases are TGTGCCAGCAGCACCAGGAGCTCCTACAATGAGCAGTTCTTC. It encodes CASSTRSSYNEQFF. The chain joins TRBV6-1 to TRBJ2-1; D is uncertain. The CDR3 has 14 residues. CDR1 and CDR2 from the germline V gene are MNHNS and SASEGT. V was trimmed by 6 bases and J by 0 bases, leaving 9 bases between them.

The chain combines TRBV5-1 with TRBJ2-2, with TRBD1 matching 9 bases. Per germline, CDR1 SGHRS and CDR2 YFSETQ. V trimming: 0 bases; J trimming: 3 bases; junction bases outside the gene matches: 6. This CDR3 is built from 17 residues. For the CDR3, the DNA is TGCGCCAGCAGCTTGGCTCGGGACAGGGTTTACACCGGGGAGCTGTTTTTT. Its translation is CASSLARDRVYTGELFF.

The chain couples TRBV6-5 to TRBJ2-2; D gene ambiguous. The CDR3 contains 15 residues. V was pared by 2 bases and J by 6 bases, with 13 bases between. CDR1 and CDR2 (germline): MNHEY, SVGAGI. The CDR3 DNA follows: TGTGCCAGCAGTTACGACGCCCGGTATCCCGGGGAGCTGTTTTTT. It encodes CASSYDARYPGELFF.

This clonotype was observed a few times. The chain employs TRBV29-1 and TRBJ1-1, with D possibly being TRBD1 (5 bases). The length of the CDR3 is 14 residues. Germline assignment: CDR1 SQVTM and CDR2 ANQGSEA. Trimming removed 4 bases from V and 1 base from J, with 13 bases in between. CDR3 region: CSVAARVRNTEAFF. The CDR3 coding sequence is TGCAGCGTTGCGGCCAGGGTCCGGAACACTGAAGCTTTCTTT.

The table lists this clonotype with a few counts. The chain uses TRBV12-3 or TRBV12-4 and TRBJ2-7, with D possibly being TRBD2 (5 bases). The V gene lost 3 bases and the J gene lost 3 bases, with 12 bases spanning the gap. The CDR3 runs 14 residues. CDR3 sequence (DNA): TGTGCCAGCAGTTTGGACTCTTTTCGCTACGAGCAGTACTTC. Translation gives CASSLDSFRYEQYF.

The chain carries TRBV5-1 and TRBJ2-5, with 11 bases aligning to TRBD2. There are 15 residues in the CDR3. Germline trimming cut 3 bases from V and 3 bases from J; bases unmatched to any gene: 4. Germline V CDR1 and CDR2: SGHRS, YFSETQ. The DNA of the CDR3 is TGCGCCAGCAGCTGGGGGACTAGCGGCGAAGAGACCCAGTACTTC. Protein: CASSWGTSGEETQYF. The whole variable domain, remainder taken from reference TRBV5-1 and TRBJ2-5, is KAGVTQTPRYLIKTRGQQVTLSCSPISGHRSVSWYQQTPGQGLQFLFEYFSETQRNKGNFPGRFSGRQFSNSRSEMNVSTLELGDSALYLCASSWGTSGEETQYFGPGTRLLVL.

This clonotype was counted only a few times. The chain has TRBV12-3 or TRBV12-4 and TRBJ2-5; 7 bases align to TRBD1. Trimming cost V 6 bases and J 4 bases; bases outside gene matches: 8. This CDR3 region has 14 residues. CDR3 loop: CASSLRDSRETQYF. Written as DNA, the CDR3 is TGTGCCAGCAGCCTCCGGGACAGCCGAGAGACCCAGTACTTC.

This clonotype was seen at least ten times. This rearrangement joins TRBV5-1 to TRBJ2-2, with D uncertain. Germline V gives CDR1 SGHRS, CDR2 YFSETQ. V lost 1 base and J lost 2, with 6 bases in between. The CDR3 consists of 14 residues. The CDR3 spells CASSLTANTGELFF. Written as DNA, the CDR3 is TGCGCCAGCAGCTTGACAGCTAACACCGGGGAGCTGTTTTTT.

The CDR3, as DNA: TGTGCCAGCAGTTACCCTTCAGGGCAGGGGAGGAACGAGCAGTACTTC. Protein product: CASSYPSGQGRNEQYF. This chain links TRBV6-5 with TRBJ2-7; D is possibly TRBD1 or TRBD2 (6 bases each). V was trimmed by 2 bases and J by 5 bases, leaving 19 bases between them. Germline CDR1 and CDR2: MNHEY and SVGAGI. The CDR3 covers 16 residues.

V gene TRBV12-3 or TRBV12-4 combines with J gene TRBJ1-2; the match to TRBD1 covers 10 bases. The trim removed 5 bases at V and 8 bases at J, leaving 8 bases unmatched. The CDR3 runs to 14 residues. The CDR3 loop reads CASSKTGGSRGYTF. The DNA of the CDR3 is TGTGCCAGCAGTAAGACAGGGGGCTCTCGAGGCTACACCTTC.

Only a few counts were recorded for this clonotype. The chain is built from TRBV2 and TRBJ2-5; 8 positions match TRBD2. The CDR3 is made up of 14 amino acids. With V trimmed by 8 bases and J by 5 bases, 10 bases remained unmatched. Germline V gene lookup returns CDR1 SNHLY and CDR2 FYNNEI. CDR3 nucleotides: TGTGCCAGCTGGAGGGGACTAGTGAGTGAGACCCAGTACTTC. It codes for CASWRGLVSETQYF.